One and the same sample provided the 25 T cell receptor beta chains below, sequenced in a study of yellow fever vaccine responses in identical twins. Each CDR3 protein gets one entry after TCRdb re-called the RT-PCR reads with MiXCR. Of fewer than 35,000 distinct CDR3 sequences in the sample, almost 60% were seen once. This specimen consisted of T cells from blood (PBMCs), unsorted or a sorted subset (not recorded which), obtained before or after yellow fever vaccination (not recorded which). The receptors originated from a woman aged 18-35 years who received the yellow fever vaccine.

The chain combines TRBV7-9 with TRBJ1-3, with 7 positions matching TRBD1. CDR1 is SEHNR, CDR2 FQNEAQ, per germline (reference sequence). Trimming cost V 4 bases and J 0 bases; bases outside gene matches: 3. The CDR3 is 15 residues long. The CDR3 sequence: CASSSTGSSGNTIYF. The DNA of the CDR3 is TGTGCCAGCAGCTCGACAGGGTCCTCTGGAAACACCATATATTTT.

The chain combines TRBV4-2 with TRBJ2-1; 8 bases are shared with TRBD1. This CDR3 region has 19 residues. CDR1 is LGHNA, CDR2 YNFKEQ, per germline. Trimming at V came to 2 bases and at J to 6 bases, leaving 18 bases not matched to a gene. The CDR3 region has the DNA TGTGCCAGCAGCCAACTCAGGACGACAGGGGCGTTTTTAGGCAATGAGCAGTTCTTC. Protein product: CASSQLRTTGAFLGNEQFF.

This chain uses TRBV12-5 with TRBJ2-7, with 10 bases aligning to TRBD1. This CDR3 spans 16 amino acids. J lost 3 bases, V lost 1 base, and 6 bases had no gene match. From germline, CDR1 is LGHNT and CDR2 FRNRAP. CDR3 nucleotides: TGTGCTAGTGGTTTGGAGCGACAGGGGGCTTACTACGAGCAGTACGTC. Its translation: CASGLERQGAYYEQYV.

This clonotype is a singleton in its sample. The chain recombines TRBV28 with TRBJ1-1; 10 nucleotides line up with TRBD1. This CDR3 comprises 15 residues. V was pared by 4 bases and J by 11 bases, with 13 bases of the junction left unmatched. CDR1 and CDR2 (germline): MDHEN, SYDVKM. The CDR3 nucleotides are TGTGCCAGCAGTTGGGATTTTGGGACAGGGGAGGATGCTTTCTTT. The encoded protein is CASSWDFGTGEDAFF.

V usage is TRBV12-3 or TRBV12-4 and J usage is TRBJ2-5; D call uncertain. The CDR3 spans 11 residues. The V gene lost 1 base and the J gene lost 8 bases, with 5 bases spanning the gap. The CDR3 is CASSLGGTQYF. CDR3 nucleotides: TGTGCCAGCAGTTTAGGGGGAACCCAGTACTTC.

The chain joins TRBV29-1 to TRBJ1-4; the D is unclear. From germline, CDR1 is SQVTM and CDR2 ANQGSEA. CDR3 length: 15 residues. Trimming took 7 bases from V and 4 from J, leaving 19 bases between them. The CDR3 DNA follows: TGCAGCGCTTATGAAGGACGAAGCCATAATGAAAAACTGTTTTTT. This translates into CSAYEGRSHNEKLFF.

The genes are TRBV20-1 and TRBJ1-3, with D unclear. The CDR3 has 13 residues. Between the trimmed V and J ends, which lost 3 bases and 1 base, there was a span of 7 bases. Germline V CDR1 and CDR2: DFQATT, SNEGSKA (reference sequence). As DNA, the CDR3 is TGCAGTGCTAGCAGATTGTCTGGAAACACCATATATTTT. Protein sequence: CSASRLSGNTIYF.

The chain joins TRBV29-1 to TRBJ2-1; D is ambiguous. CDR1 and CDR2 (germline): SQVTM, ANQGSEA. This CDR3 is 16 amino acids long. V lost 2 bases and J lost 2, with 16 bases in between. CDR3 in amino acids: CSVERHSTYPYNEQFF. Written as DNA, the CDR3 is TGCAGCGTTGAAAGACATTCGACCTACCCCTACAATGAGCAGTTCTTC.

The chain employs TRBV5-6 and TRBJ2-1; 14 bases fit TRBD2. The V and J ends lost 1 base and 7 bases, in that order; junction bases with no gene match: 4. CDR1 is SGHDT, CDR2 YYEEEE, per germline. CDR3 size: 16 residues. The chain's CDR3 is CASSLTTSGGGNEQFF. In DNA form, the CDR3 reads TGTGCCAGCAGCTTGACGACTAGCGGGGGGGGGAATGAGCAGTTCTTC.

Comment on this clonotype: One end of the junction is discordant with germline, which a read error may explain. The rearrangement uses TRBV27 and TRBJ2-7; the match to TRBD2 covers 11 bases. The CDR3 is 16 amino acids. Germline V gene lookup returns CDR1 MNHEY and CDR2 SMNVEV (reference sequence). This CDR3 reads CTSSPPTSGSAYEQYF. The CDR3, as DNA: TGCACCAGCAGTCCCCCCACTAGCGGGAGCGCCTACGAGCAGTACTTC.

This clonotype showed up just a few times. The J gene is TRBJ1-1, the V gene TRBV18, with 8 bases fitting TRBD1. Germline CDR1 is KGHSH and CDR2 is LQKENI. This CDR3 contains 15 residues. V lost 3 bases, J lost 3 bases, and 6 bases stayed unmatched. The CDR3, as DNA: TGTGCCAGCTCACCGATTATGGACAGGGACACTGAAGCTTTCTTT. It specifies CASSPIMDRDTEAFF.

For the CDR3, the DNA is TGTGCCAGCTCACCCCGGGCAGGGCAGAACACTGAAGCTTTCTTT. Protein sequence: CASSPRAGQNTEAFF. V gene TRBV18 combines with J gene TRBJ1-1; a weak D match, TRBD1 (5 bases). This CDR3 contains 15 residues. V was trimmed by 3 bases and J by 1 base, leaving 12 bases between them. In germline, CDR1 is KGHSH, CDR2 LQKENI.

V usage is TRBV4-1 and J usage is TRBJ2-2; 9 nucleotides line up with TRBD1. The CDR3 is 15 amino acids. Germline lookup yields CDR1 MGHRA and CDR2 YSYEKL. V lost 4 bases and J lost 5; bases outside the gene matches: 5. The CDR3 here is CASSPHRGQTGELFF. The DNA for the CDR3 is TGCGCCAGCAGCCCTCACAGGGGGCAAACCGGGGAGCTGTTTTTT.

This clonotype was counted between two and nine times. The chain couples TRBV13 to TRBJ2-1; 7 bases are a match to TRBD1. The germline V gene encodes CDR1 PRHDT and CDR2 FYEKMQ (reference sequence). V shed 4 bases, J shed 4 bases, and the junction held 10 bases outside the gene matches. This CDR3 has 16 residues. The CDR3 loop reads CASSSRGQEIYNEQFF. DNA of the CDR3: TGTGCCAGCAGCTCACGTGGACAGGAAATTTACAATGAGCAGTTCTTC.

The chain links TRBV29-1 to TRBJ1-2; the D gene is possibly TRBD1 (6 bases). V was cut by 5 bases and J by 8 bases, with 18 bases left in between. Germline assignment: CDR1 SQVTM and CDR2 ANQGSEA. The CDR3 length is 13 residues. CDR3 residues: CSVRTPEGGGYTF. As DNA, the CDR3 is TGCAGCGTTCGGACGCCGGAAGGGGGAGGCTACACCTTC.

This clonotype was seen a single time. The chain recombines TRBV28 with TRBJ2-7; D might be TRBD1 (5 bases). Between the trimmed V and J ends, which lost 5 bases and 0 bases, there was a span of 8 bases. Germline CDR1 reads MDHEN; CDR2 reads SYDVKM. There are 13 residues in the CDR3. The DNA of the CDR3 is TGTGCCAGCAGTGAAGACAGCTCCTACGAGCAGTACGTC. It yields the protein CASSEDSSYEQYV.

The chain uses TRBV29-1 and TRBJ1-3; D is possibly TRBD1 (5 bases). CDR3 size: 12 residues. Trimming took off 7 bases at V and 3 bases at J, with 10 bases between the two ends. Germline V gives CDR1 SQVTM, CDR2 ANQGSEA. CDR3 loop: CSGGTDGNTIYF. The CDR3 DNA reads as TGCAGCGGTGGGACTGATGGAAACACCATATATTTT.

This clonotype was seen only a few times. The chain uses TRBV13 and TRBJ2-3, with TRBD1 matching over 8 bases. Germline V gene sequence: CDR1 PRHDT, CDR2 FYEKMQ (reference sequence). The CDR3 contains 15 residues. With V trimmed by 5 bases and J by 2 bases, 6 bases remained unmatched. DNA for the CDR3: TGTGCCAGCAGCCTCGACAGGGGCATCACAGATACGCAGTATTTT. Translating gives CASSLDRGITDTQYF. The full variable domain, in which reference TRBV13 and TRBJ2-3 provide the parts outside the CDR3, is AAGVIQSPRHLIKEKRETATLKCYPIPRHDTVYWYQQGPGQDPQFLISFYEKMQSDKGSIPDRFSAQQFSDYHSELNMSSLELGDSALYFCASSLDRGITDTQYFGPGTRLTVL.

V gene TRBV12-3 or TRBV12-4 combines with J gene TRBJ2-7, with 10 bases identical to TRBD2. The CDR3 covers 13 residues. The trim removed 7 bases at V and 2 bases at J, leaving 2 bases unmatched. The CDR3 DNA is TGTGCCAGCAACGGGACTAGCGCCTACGAGCAGTACGTC. This codes for CASNGTSAYEQYV.

The sample holds one count of this clonotype. The chain couples TRBV18 to TRBJ2-2; D is unclear. The CDR3 runs to 14 residues. Germline loops: CDR1 KGHSH, CDR2 LQKENI. Trimming took 1 base from V and 0 from J, leaving 3 bases between them. The CDR3 sequence is CASSPRANTGELFF. The CDR3 bases are TGTGCCAGCTCACCACGAGCGAACACCGGGGAGCTGTTTTTT.

CDR3 amino acids: CASSPKIDSGANVLTF. The DNA of the CDR3 is TGTGCCAGCAGCCCAAAGATAGACTCTGGGGCCAACGTCCTGACTTTC. The chain couples TRBV7-6 to TRBJ2-6; no definite D call. The CDR3 is made up of 16 amino acids. Between the trimmed V and J ends, which lost 5 bases and 0 bases, there was a span of 11 bases. In germline, CDR1 is SGHVS, CDR2 FNYEAQ.

This chain links TRBV28 with TRBJ2-7, with D uncertain. Germline lookup yields CDR1 MDHEN and CDR2 SYDVKM. CDR3 size: 12 residues. V was pared by 4 bases and J by 2 bases, with 6 bases between. CDR3 DNA: TGTGCCAGCAGTTACGGAACCTACGAGCAGTACGTC. Translated, it gives CASSYGTYEQYV.

The CDR3 reads CSVAPDNPNTGELFF. The CDR3 DNA follows: TGCAGCGTTGCTCCCGACAACCCAAACACCGGGGAGCTGTTTTTT. The chain carries TRBV29-1 and TRBJ2-2; no definite D call. V was pared by 4 bases and J by 2 bases, with 14 bases between. Germline assignment: CDR1 SQVTM and CDR2 ANQGSEA. This CDR3 is built from 15 residues.

The sample holds a few counts of this clonotype. The chain has TRBV2 and TRBJ2-1, with TRBD2 matching 7 bases. Germline assignment: CDR1 SNHLY and CDR2 FYNNEI. The J segment lost 5 bases and the V segment lost 3 bases, leaving 4 bases of the junction unmatched. This CDR3 spans 14 amino acids. CDR3 in amino acids: CASSEGGVNNEQFF. CDR3 DNA: TGTGCCAGCAGTGAGGGAGGGGTGAACAATGAGCAGTTCTTC.

The V call is TRBV2, the J call TRBJ2-1; the match to TRBD2 covers 7 bases. CDR1 SNHLY and CDR2 FYNNEI come from the germline V gene. The V segment lost 6 bases and the J segment 1 base; nucleotides outside the gene matches: 12. CDR3 length: 17 residues. The CDR3: CASRVAGTLPSYNEQFF. DNA for the CDR3: TGTGCCAGCAGAGTAGCGGGTACCCTACCTTCCTACAATGAGCAGTTCTTC.